The 27 T cell receptor beta chains reported below all come from one sample, sequenced in a study of T cell clones after liver transplantation. Sequencing was performed with immunoSEQ multiplex PCR; in TCRdb, only in-frame clones are kept and a portion is missing. The table includes 75,000 to 100,000 clones, 82% detected once. The starting material was CD4+ T cells from blood, obtained approximately 3.5 years after liver transplant. The receptors were gathered from a human patient who received a liver transplant. Some T cells may trace back to the graft donor.

This chain connects TRBV4-1 to TRBJ1-1; no reliable D call. Trimming took 0 bases from V and 5 from J, leaving 10 bases between them. Germline V gene data show CDR1 as MGHRA and CDR2 as YSYEKL. This CDR3 has 14 amino acids. The DNA of the CDR3 is TGCGCCAGCAGCCAAGAAGCGATCCGGACTGAAGCTTTCTTT. Translating gives CASSQEAIRTEAFF.

A single count supports this clone. The chain is built from TRBV11-3 and TRBJ2-2; tentatively, D is TRBD1 (5 bases). The CDR3 runs to 15 residues. With 1 base removed from V and 4 bases from J, the gap between germline ends came to 10 bases. Looked up from germline, CDR1 is SGHNT and CDR2 is YENEEA. The CDR3 DNA reads as TGTGCCAGCAGCTTAGGACAGACACCCACCGGGGAGCTGTTTTTT. Translated: CASSLGQTPTGELFF.

This clone was seen a few times. This chain joins TRBV7-2 and TRBJ2-1, with 9 nucleotides matching TRBD2. This CDR3 is built from 15 residues. In germline, CDR1 is SGHTA, CDR2 FQGNSA. V trimming: 3 bases; J trimming: 10 bases; junction bases outside the gene matches: 10. The CDR3 DNA reads as TGTGCCAGCAGCTTGCATAACTTGGCGGGGGGGGAGCAGTTCTTC. Protein sequence: CASSLHNLAGGEQFF.

This sequence joins TRBV28 and TRBJ1-4; a weak D match, TRBD1 (5 bases). The CDR3 length is 14 residues. The V end lost 10 bases, the J end lost 5 bases, and 17 bases lay between the germline ends. Germline V gives CDR1 MDHEN, CDR2 SYDVKM. The CDR3 loop is CATRPQGWNEKLFF. The CDR3 nucleotides are TGTGCCACCCGGCCCCAGGGTTGGAATGAAAAACTGTTTTTT.

The chain employs TRBV4-3 and TRBJ1-1; D unclear. The CDR3 sequence is 13 residues long. Trimming removed 0 bases from V and 2 bases from J, with 4 bases in between. CDR1 is LGHNA and CDR2 is YSLEER in the germline V gene. The CDR3 sequence: CASSQDRNTEAFF. The DNA for the CDR3 is TGCGCCAGCAGCCAAGACAGAAACACTGAAGCTTTCTTT.

The genes are TRBV7-2 and TRBJ2-1; possible D gene TRBD1, 6 bases. Between the trimmed V and J ends, which lost 2 bases and 7 bases, there was a span of 18 bases. This CDR3 has 16 amino acids. Per the germline V gene, CDR1 is SGHTA and CDR2 is FQGNSA. The CDR3 bases are TGTGCCAGCAGCTTAATGACAGGAGGTTTTATGAATGAGCAGTTCTTC. It translates to CASSLMTGGFMNEQFF.

This chain links TRBV30 with TRBJ2-1, with 8 bases lining up with TRBD2. V dropped 4 bases and J dropped 6; count of bases not matched to a gene: 11. The CDR3 runs 15 residues. Germline CDR1 is GTSNPN and CDR2 is SVGIG (reference sequence). CDR3 nucleotide sequence: TGTGCCTGGAACGTCATAAGCGGGAGACGCAATGAGCAGTTCTTC. Translation: CAWNVISGRRNEQFF.

The chain joins TRBV18 to TRBJ2-7; 8 nucleotides line up with TRBD1. The V segment lost 3 bases and the J segment 0 bases; nucleotides outside the gene matches: 13. Germline V gene lookup returns CDR1 KGHSH and CDR2 LQKENI. CDR3 length: 18 residues. CDR3 sequence (DNA): TGTGCCAGCTCACCCTTAAACTCGGGACAGGCTACCTCCTACGAGCAGTACTTC. Its protein is CASSPLNSGQATSYEQYF.

The chain links TRBV5-1 to TRBJ2-2; 8 nucleotides agree with TRBD1. Germline CDR1 SGHRS, CDR2 YFSETQ. Losses at the gene ends were 4 bases for V and 4 bases for J; bases not matched to a gene: 3. The CDR3 consists of 14 residues. The CDR3 nucleotides are TGCGCCAGCAGCCCGGACAGGGCCACCGGGGAGCTGTTTTTT. It codes for CASSPDRATGELFF.

This clone was counted a few times. This chain uses TRBV28 with TRBJ1-5; perhaps TRBD1 as D (5 bases). CDR3 length: 15 amino acids. Per germline, CDR1 MDHEN and CDR2 SYDVKM. Trimming removed 6 bases from V and 0 bases from J, with 12 bases in between. This chain's CDR3 is CASSLPGYSNQPQHF. The DNA of the CDR3 is TGTGCCAGCAGCCTACCAGGGTATAGCAATCAGCCCCAGCATTTT.

The rearrangement joins TRBV4-1 to TRBJ2-2, with D perhaps given as TRBD1 or TRBD2 (5 bases each). Deletions cut 0 bases from V and 5 bases from J, with 19 bases between. The CDR3 consists of 18 residues. CDR1 and CDR2 from the germline V gene are MGHRA and YSYEKL. The CDR3 spells CASSQDHGARKGTGELFF. The CDR3 coding sequence is TGCGCCAGCAGCCAAGATCACGGGGCCCGAAAGGGAACCGGGGAGCTGTTTTTT.

The table lists this clone with a count of one. V is TRBV4-1 and J is TRBJ1-2, with a tentative D call TRBD1 (6 bases). V was shortened by 1 base and J by 1 base, with 16 bases between the two germline ends. Looked up from germline, CDR1 is MGHRA and CDR2 is YSYEKL. This CDR3 is 17 amino acids long. For the CDR3, the DNA is TGCGCCAGCAGCCAAGGGGGAACAGGGAGGGTTAACTATGGCTACACCTTC. This translates into CASSQGGTGRVNYGYTF.

The chain links TRBV6-1 to TRBJ1-1, with TRBD1 matching over 7 bases. Unmatched junction bases numbered 8, after V lost 6 bases and J lost 10 bases. The germline V gene encodes CDR1 MNHNS and CDR2 SASEGT. CDR3 length: 12 amino acids. The CDR3 protein is CASSPQGLGAFF. The DNA of the CDR3 is TGTGCCAGCAGCCCACAGGGGTTGGGAGCTTTCTTT.

The J gene is TRBJ2-1, the V gene TRBV11-1; D unclear. This CDR3 is 18 amino acids long. CDR1 is SGHAT and CDR2 is FQDESV in the germline V gene (reference sequence). V was clipped by 1 base and J by 5 bases, with 21 bases between them. CDR3 in amino acids: CASSLVPPFKQIDNEQFF. CDR3 bases: TGTGCCAGCAGCTTAGTTCCCCCTTTCAAACAAATAGACAATGAGCAGTTCTTC.

J is TRBJ2-7 and V is TRBV4-1, with 10 nucleotides matching TRBD1. Germline V gene lookup returns CDR1 MGHRA and CDR2 YSYEKL. The V gene end was trimmed by 4 bases and the J gene end by 11 bases; junction bases not matched to a gene: 11. This CDR3 spans 14 amino acids. CDR3: CASSPSGTGVLEYF. The DNA of the CDR3 is TGCGCCAGCAGCCCTTCCGGGACAGGGGTCTTGGAGTACTTC.

The chain joins TRBV6-1 to TRBJ2-4, with 7 bases aligning to TRBD1. The CDR3 length is 14 residues. Trimming cost V 1 base and J 6 bases; bases outside gene matches: 3. Germline lookup yields CDR1 MNHNS and CDR2 SASEGT. The CDR3 DNA reads as TGTGCCAGCAGTGAAGGGGACAGAAGAAACATTCAGTACTTC. Protein sequence: CASSEGDRRNIQYF.

The chain recombines TRBV11-2 with TRBJ2-1; no reliable D call. Germline CDR1 is SGHAT and CDR2 is FQNNGV. This CDR3 has 13 amino acids. V lost 0 bases, J lost 4 bases, and 4 bases lay in between. Written as DNA, the CDR3 is TGTGCCAGCAGCTTAGATCCATACAATGAGCAGTTCTTC. The encoded protein is CASSLDPYNEQFF. Variable domain in full (rest from reference TRBV11-2 and TRBJ2-1): EAGVAQSPRYKIIEKRQSVAFWCNPISGHATLYWYQQILGQGPKLLIQFQNNGVVDDSQLPKDRFSAERLKGVDSTLKIQPAKLEDSAVYLCASSLDPYNEQFFGPGTRLTVL.

The V and J genes are TRBV29-1 and TRBJ2-3, with 13 bases that match TRBD2. Germline CDR1 reads SQVTM; CDR2 reads ANQGSEA. The CDR3 sequence is 15 residues long. After removal of 3 bases from V and 3 bases from J, the junction contained 3 bases not matched to a gene. CDR3 loop: CSVDGGLAGTDTQYF. Written as DNA, the CDR3 is TGCAGCGTTGATGGGGGACTAGCGGGGACAGATACGCAGTATTTT.

The chain is built from TRBV27 and TRBJ2-7, with 10 bases that match TRBD1. With V trimmed by 3 bases and J by 3 bases, 5 bases remained unmatched. CDR1 is MNHEY and CDR2 is SMNVEV in the germline V gene (reference sequence). This CDR3 spans 15 amino acids. CDR3 sequence: CASSFSGTGVYEQYF. The CDR3 coding sequence is TGTGCCAGCAGTTTCTCCGGGACAGGGGTCTACGAGCAGTACTTC.

As concerns this clone: This same CDR3 is encoded by further DNA sequences in the sample. The V call is TRBV18, the J call TRBJ1-1; D unclear. Looked up from germline, CDR1 is KGHSH and CDR2 is LQKENI. The V and J ends lost 1 base and 0 bases respectively, with 6 bases between them. This CDR3 contains 14 residues. The CDR3: CASSPQGMNTEAFF. The CDR3 region has the DNA TGTGCCAGCTCACCACAGGGCATGAACACTGAAGCTTTCTTT.

The chain is built from TRBV10-2 and TRBJ2-3; the match to TRBD2 covers 10 bases. V trimming: 7 bases; J trimming: 2 bases; junction bases outside the gene matches: 6. Germline V gene lookup returns CDR1 WSHSY and CDR2 SAAADI. The CDR3 runs 15 residues. CDR3 coding DNA: TGCGCCAGCATTGGGACTAGCGCTATCACAGATACGCAGTATTTT. Translated, it gives CASIGTSAITDTQYF.

The CDR3 loop is CASSLGMFSGNTIYF. The DNA of the CDR3 is TGTGCCAGCAGCCTCGGGATGTTCTCTGGAAACACCATATATTTT. The chain couples TRBV16 to TRBJ1-3; D gene unclear. V gave up 4 bases and J gave up 0 bases, with 10 bases separating them. Germline V gives CDR1 KGHSY, CDR2 FQNENV. The CDR3 totals 15 residues.

The chain links TRBV5-1 to TRBJ2-7, with TRBD1 matching 9 bases. CDR3 length equals 16 residues. Trimming at V came to 3 bases and at J to 0 bases, leaving 7 bases not matched to a gene. CDR1 SGHRS and CDR2 YFSETQ come from the germline V gene. CDR3 region: CASSSLQGALSYEQYF. CDR3 DNA sequence: TGCGCCAGCAGCTCCTTACAGGGGGCACTCTCCTACGAGCAGTACTTC.

V and J are TRBV7-2 and TRBJ1-3; D may be TRBD1 (6 bases). The CDR3 totals 13 residues. V was cut by 5 bases and J by 6 bases, with 11 bases left in between. CDR1 and CDR2 from the germline V gene are SGHTA and FQGNSA. The CDR3 region is CASSLDSKNTIYF. In nucleotides, the CDR3 is TGTGCCAGCAGCCTGGACAGCAAAAACACCATATATTTT.

CDR3 sequence reads: CASSRALVGGRPSTDTQYF. CDR3 coding DNA: TGCGCCAGCAGCCGAGCACTAGTCGGGGGGAGACCTAGCACAGATACGCAGTATTTT. The gene calls are TRBV4-1 and TRBJ2-3; TRBD2 matches 7 bases. This CDR3 region has 19 residues. Germline V gene sequence: CDR1 MGHRA, CDR2 YSYEKL. Germline trimming cut 4 bases from V and 0 bases from J; bases unmatched to any gene: 16.

The chain carries TRBV30 and TRBJ2-5; a weak D match, TRBD1 (5 bases). The CDR3 spans 12 residues. Deletions cut 2 bases from V and 4 bases from J, with 8 bases between. CDR1 is GTSNPN, CDR2 SVGIG, per germline (reference sequence). The CDR3 DNA reads as TGTGCCTGGAGTAGGGGTGGAGAGACCCAGTACTTC. It codes for CAWSRGGETQYF.

There are a few counts of this clone. The chain couples TRBV27 to TRBJ2-5; D not certain. The CDR3 is 16 amino acids. V was cut by 2 bases and J by 1 base, with 14 bases left in between. Germline-derived CDR1 and CDR2 are MNHEY and SMNVEV (reference sequence). In DNA form, the CDR3 reads TGTGCCAGCAGTTTAAAAGGCCGTCTTAGCCAAGAGACCCAGTACTTC. This translates into CASSLKGRLSQETQYF.